This T cell receptor (beta chain) emerged from a study of shared clonotypes between healthy human individuals. The unsorted PBMC replicate PCRs were performed with about 300 ng DNA, roughly 30,000 T cell genomes. Per the original data handling: In the immunoSEQ data, sequences were junction-only and lacked quality scores, so filtering differed. The data were produced by immunoSEQ multiplex PCR, yet TCRdb's version contains in-frame clones alone and is incomplete. V and J calls and clone size are given by that table; D and trimming were obtained from the DNA. The sample carries 550,000 to 600,000 clones, roughly four fifths recorded once. With regard to this clone: What it binds is unknown.

Study conclusions and caveats: Researchers sampled only blood; tissue repertoires likely differ. An effect of sequencing depth on clonotype sharing among donors was expected.

This clonotype originated in a woman in her thirties or forties in good health. Some clones in this sample may be carry-over from other donors' samples. The sample consisted of PBMCs.

For the CDR3, the DNA is TGTGCCACCAGGAGCCGCTCCTACAATGAGCAGTTCTTC. Translation: CATRSRSYNEQFF. V is TRBV28 and J is TRBJ2-1; D ambiguous. The CDR3 length is 13 residues. The germline V gene has CDR1 MDHEN and CDR2 SYDVKM. V lost 10 bases to trimming and J lost 0 bases, with 10 bases between them.